The clone carrying this TCR beta chain was observed at least ten times. The target antigen is unknown. This entry comes from a study of blood T cells in healthy people across ages. Together with a sample-barcoded 5' primer, a J-beta primer mix was included in a second PCR lasting about 7 to 11 cycles. MiXCR, applied by TCRdb to the 5' RACE reads, yields one record per CDR3 protein. The sample carries 1.5 million to 2 million distinct CDR3 sequences, 28% recorded once. General study points: Naive T cell percentage by flow cytometry tracked strongly with beta diversity.

The CDR3 runs 14 residues. Per germline, CDR1 LNHNV and CDR2 YYDKDF (reference sequence). Trimming left V 0 bases short and J 9 bases short, with 12 bases between. This TCR came from a young woman in good health. The V and J genes are TRBV15 and TRBJ2-1; the D gene could be TRBD1 or TRBD2 (5 bases each). The specimen sequenced was blood. The DNA of the CDR3 is TGTGCCACCAGCAGAGAAGTGGCAGGGAGTGAGCAGTTCTTC. Translation gives CATSREVAGSEQFF.